The source of this T cell receptor beta chain is a study of CD8 T cells in Susac syndrome. About this clonotype: Antigen unknown.

General study results and limits: In total CD8+ repertoires, around 17 Susac-specific public clones were detected, and CD8+ TEMRA repertoires contained several.

RNA in amounts of roughly 0.5 to 1 ug was reverse transcribed with random hexamers. TCRdb reprocessed the immunoSEQ multiplex PCR reads with MiXCR, giving one entry per CDR3 protein. The sample contains roughly 100,000 distinct CDR3 sequences, approximately 94% of which appear only once. Trimming shortened V by 5 bases and J by 5 bases, and 10 bases separated the two germline ends. The germline gives CDR1 PRHDT, CDR2 FYEKMQ (reference sequence). This CDR3 region has 13 residues. Specimen: CD8+ T cells from PBMCs. The rearrangement links TRBV13 to TRBJ2-1, with D perhaps matching TRBD1 (6 bases). This clonotype originated in a human donor with Susac syndrome. The CDR3 is CASSLRTDNEQFF. The CDR3 coding sequence is TGTGCCAGCAGCCTGCGGACAGACAATGAGCAGTTCTTC.